One and the same sample provided the 14 T cell receptor beta chains below, sequenced in a study of cytomegalovirus exposure and HLA in healthy donors. PCR primers comprised 60 Vbeta and 13 Jbeta primers. Sequenced by immunoSEQ multiplex PCR; TCRdb stores in-frame clones only, minus some. The table records some 88,000 clones, over 55% of them present only once. The sequencing sample was made of PBMCs. The origin of the receptors is a woman between 25 and 40 years old in good health and CMV-seronegative.

The chain couples TRBV19 to TRBJ2-1; no reliable D call. This CDR3 contains 12 residues. Germline CDR1 and CDR2: LNHDA and SQIVND (reference sequence). V was shortened by 10 bases and J by 0 bases, with 7 bases between the two germline ends. The CDR3 here is CATGFSYNEQFF. DNA for the CDR3: TGTGCCACCGGGTTCTCCTACAATGAGCAGTTCTTC.

The V call is TRBV6-5, the J call TRBJ2-3; 7 bases match TRBD2. The germline gives CDR1 MNHEY, CDR2 SVGAGI. The CDR3 runs to 14 residues. V was clipped by 6 bases and J by 3 bases; unmatched bases: 6. Here the CDR3 reads CASSPWRGTDTQYF. Here the CDR3 DNA reads TGTGCCAGCAGCCCCTGGCGGGGGACAGATACGCAGTATTTT.

The chain links TRBV11-3 to TRBJ2-3; perhaps TRBD2 as D (5 bases). The ends were cut back, 3 bases at V and 7 bases at J, with 17 bases in the middle. Looked up from germline, CDR1 is SGHNT and CDR2 is YENEEA. This CDR3 spans 15 amino acids. The CDR3 spells CASSFMRANLYTQYF. CDR3 sequence (DNA): TGTGCCAGCAGCTTCATGCGGGCCAACCTCTATACGCAGTATTTT.

The sample holds a few counts of this clone. V is TRBV13 and J is TRBJ1-6, with TRBD1 as a possible D gene (6 bases). CDR1 is PRHDT and CDR2 is FYEKMQ in the germline V gene (reference sequence). This CDR3 spans 14 amino acids. With 2 bases removed from V and 7 bases from J, the gap between germline ends came to 9 bases. CDR3 protein: CASSLLQGNSPLHF. The CDR3 bases are TGTGCCAGCAGCTTATTACAGGGAAATTCACCCCTCCACTTT. Using reference TRBV13 and TRBJ1-6 for the parts outside the CDR3, the full variable domain is AAGVIQSPRHLIKEKRETATLKCYPIPRHDTVYWYQQGPGQDPQFLISFYEKMQSDKGSIPDRFSAQQFSDYHSELNMSSLELGDSALYFCASSLLQGNSPLHFGNGTRLTVT.

The CDR3 loop reads CASSPRSRISGSMYNEQFF. The DNA for the CDR3 is TGTGCCAGCAGCCCCCGGAGTCGGATAAGCGGTAGTATGTACAATGAGCAGTTCTTC. The V call is TRBV7-2, the J call TRBJ2-1; D perhaps matches TRBD2 (5 bases). CDR1 is SGHTA, CDR2 FQGNSA, per germline. CDR3 length equals 19 residues. The ends were cut back, 5 bases at V and 4 bases at J, with 27 bases in the middle.

A few counts support this clone. This chain uses TRBV7-2 with TRBJ2-3; D ambiguous. Germline loops: CDR1 SGHTA, CDR2 FQGNSA. The CDR3 is 12 amino acids. Trimming removed 5 bases from V and 12 bases from J, with 15 bases in between. In nucleotides, the CDR3 is TGTGCCAGCAGCGTCGTATGGCCTCTCCAGTATTTT. Translating gives CASSVVWPLQYF.

This clone was observed a few times. V is TRBV9 and J is TRBJ1-6, with TRBD1 identical over 10 bases. The germline gives CDR1 SGDLS, CDR2 YYNGEE. CDR3 length: 16 amino acids. With V trimmed by 2 bases and J by 6 bases, 5 bases remained unmatched. CDR3 DNA sequence: TGTGCCAGCAGCGTGGGGGACAGGGGAATTAATTCACCCCTCCACTTT. It encodes CASSVGDRGINSPLHF.

Here the CDR3 DNA reads TGTGCCAGCAGCGAGGGCAGGGGAGCCTATGGCTACACCTTC. The encoded protein is CASSEGRGAYGYTF. The chain joins TRBV9 to TRBJ1-2, with D perhaps TRBD1 (6 bases). Germline CDR1 reads SGDLS; CDR2 reads YYNGEE. Trimming removed 3 bases from V and 4 bases from J, with 13 bases in between. The CDR3 is 14 residues long.

A few counts support this clone. Compared with germline, one end of the junction differs, possibly owing to a read error. J is TRBJ2-4 and V is TRBV4-1, with D perhaps TRBD2 (6 bases). The CDR3 runs 18 residues. The germline CDR1 and CDR2 sequences are MGHRA and YSYEKL. The CDR3 DNA reads TGCGCCAGCAGACCGATCCTCGCGCGGGGACCAGCCAAAAGCATTCAGTACTTC. The encoded protein is CASRPILARGPAKSIQYF.

As concerns this clone: The same CDR3 also results from other DNA sequences found in this sample. The chain is built from TRBV28 and TRBJ2-7; TRBD2 matches 9 bases. Germline V gene data show CDR1 as MDHEN and CDR2 as SYDVKM. There are 15 residues in the CDR3. V lost 5 bases to trimming and J lost 7 bases; unmatched junction nucleotides: 12. In DNA, the CDR3 is TGTGCCAGCAGTCCCCGTGGTAGCGGGAGTCGAGAGCAGTACTTC. It yields the protein CASSPRGSGSREQYF.

Concerning this clone itself: Relative to the germline gene, one junction end is altered; a read error may explain this. This chain links TRBV12-5 with TRBJ2-7, with D tentatively TRBD1 (5 bases). The CDR3 extends over 11 amino acids. In germline, CDR1 is LGHNT, CDR2 FRNRAP. The CDR3 bases are TGTGCTAGTGGTTTGGTACTACAGGTGGTCTTC. Protein sequence: CASGLVLQVVF.

This clone was observed once. The rearrangement joins TRBV19 to TRBJ1-3; maybe TRBD1 (6 bases). The CDR3 consists of 12 residues. The germline CDR1 and CDR2 sequences are LNHDA and SQIVND (reference sequence). The V and J ends lost 5 bases and 7 bases respectively, with 9 bases between them. CDR3 coding DNA: TGTGCCAGTAGTGAGCAGGGGAACACCATATATTTT. Protein product: CASSEQGNTIYF. Combining the CDR3 with reference TRBV19 and TRBJ1-3 gives the whole variable domain DGGITQSPKYLFRKEGQNVTLSCEQNLNHDAMYWYRQDPGQGLRLIYYSQIVNDFQKGDIAEGYSVSREKKESFPLTVTSAQKNPTAFYLCASSEQGNTIYFGEGSWLTVV.

This clone was recorded a few times. The rearrangement uses TRBV11-1 and TRBJ2-5; tentative D call: TRBD2 (6 bases). Trimming cost V 4 bases and J 6 bases, with 15 bases left between them. Germline V lookup: CDR1 SGHAT, CDR2 FQDESV (reference sequence). The CDR3 consists of 14 residues. Here the CDR3 reads CASSSRPGRKTQYF. The DNA of the CDR3 is TGTGCCAGCAGCTCGCGGCCGGGGAGGAAGACCCAGTACTTC.

The chain employs TRBV9 and TRBJ1-2, with TRBD1 as a possible D gene (5 bases). The V gene's germline CDR1 is SGDLS and CDR2 YYNGEE. This CDR3 has 14 amino acids. Trimming left V 3 bases short and J 3 bases short, with 12 bases between. The CDR3 reads CASSGSRVDYGYTF. Here the CDR3 DNA reads TGTGCCAGCAGCGGGTCCAGGGTGGACTATGGCTACACCTTC.